Listed below are T cell receptor beta chains from one sample, sequenced in a study of blood T cells in healthy people across ages. From the 5' RACE reads, TCRdb called clonotypes with MiXCR, one entry per CDR3 protein. The sample has approximately 800,000 distinct CDR3 sequences; approximately 65% are singletons. The specimen sequenced was blood. The receptors originated from a young man in good health. The CDR3 runs from the conserved cysteine through the conserved F or W. D genes are given only for firm matches. Clone size is stated in some rows and not others, as once, few, many or a class when expanded.

V gene: TRBV10-2; D gene: NA; clone size: NA; J gene: TRBJ2-6; CDR3 protein: CASSESDSGANVLTF; CDR3 DNA: TGCGCCAGCAGTGAGTCGGATTCTGGGGCCAACGTCCTGACTTTC
V gene: TRBV7-9; D gene: TRBD2; clone size: NA; J gene: TRBJ2-3; CDR3 protein: CLCLPGGGSTDTQYF; CDR3 DNA: TGCCTATGTCTCCCCGGCGGGGGGAGCACAGATACGCAGTATTTT
V gene: TRBV7-9; D gene: TRBD1; clone size: NA; J gene: TRBJ2-5; CDR3 protein: CASSPAGQGRETQYF; CDR3 DNA: TGTGCCAGCAGTCCGGCGGGACAGGGCAGAGAGACCCAGTACTTC
V gene: TRBV20-1; D gene: NA; clone size: few; J gene: TRBJ2-6; CDR3 protein: CSAPRRGTGANVLTF; CDR3 DNA: TGCAGTGCCCCTCGCCGGGGTACTGGGGCCAACGTCCTGACTTTC
V gene: TRBV5-4; D gene: NA; clone size: NA; J gene: TRBJ2-1; CDR3 protein: CASSSEVVEFF; CDR3 DNA: TGTGCCAGCAGCTCTGAGGTGGTGGAGTTCTTC
V gene: TRBV7-2; D gene: TRBD1; clone size: NA; J gene: TRBJ2-1; CDR3 protein: CASSPYRGQETQFF; CDR3 DNA: TGTGCCAGCAGCCCATACAGGGGACAAGAGACCCAGTTCTTC
V gene: TRBV7-2; D gene: TRBD2; clone size: few; J gene: TRBJ2-3; CDR3 protein: CASSSRGGMADTQYF; CDR3 DNA: TGTGCCAGCAGCTCCCGGGGGGGCATGGCAGATACGCAGTATTTT
V gene: TRBV9; D gene: TRBD2; clone size: NA; J gene: TRBJ2-1; CDR3 protein: CASSDNPGLAGFYNEQFF; CDR3 DNA: TGTGCCAGCAGCGACAACCCGGGACTAGCGGGGTTTTACAATGAGCAGTTCTTC
V gene: TRBV9; D gene: NA; clone size: NA; J gene: TRBJ1-2; CDR3 protein: CASSVDHDGDEDYGYTF; CDR3 DNA: TGTGCCAGCAGCGTAGACCACGACGGGGATGAGGACTATGGCTACACCTTC
V gene: TRBV7-9; D gene: NA; clone size: NA; J gene: TRBJ2-3; CDR3 protein: CASSLRGRGDTQYF; CDR3 DNA: TGTGCCAGCAGCTTAAGAGGCCGAGGGGATACGCAGTATTTT
V gene: TRBV15; D gene: TRBD2; clone size: NA; J gene: TRBJ2-2; CDR3 protein: CATSRRLANTGELFF; CDR3 DNA: TGTGCCACCAGCAGGAGACTAGCTAACACCGGGGAGCTGTTTTTT
V gene: TRBV20-1; D gene: NA; clone size: NA; J gene: TRBJ2-3; CDR3 protein: CSRRGAASTDTQYF; CDR3 DNA: TGCAGTCGCCGGGGGGCCGCTTCCACAGATACGCAGTATTTT
V gene: TRBV5-1; D gene: NA; clone size: few; J gene: TRBJ2-7; CDR3 protein: CASSFGRFVGEQYF; CDR3 DNA: TGCGCCAGCAGTTTTGGACGGTTTGTGGGGGAGCAGTACTTC
V gene: TRBV5-1; D gene: NA; clone size: NA; J gene: TRBJ2-1; CDR3 protein: CASSLVGGPQGLKNEQFF; CDR3 DNA: TGCGCCAGCAGCTTGGTGGGAGGCCCTCAGGGACTCAAGAATGAGCAGTTCTTC
V gene: TRBV24-1; D gene: NA; clone size: NA; J gene: TRBJ2-5; CDR3 protein: CATADLRETQYF; CDR3 DNA: TGTGCCACTGCAGACCTCCGGGAGACCCAGTACTTC
V gene: TRBV6-1; D gene: NA; clone size: few; J gene: TRBJ2-7; CDR3 protein: CASRDQNSYEQYF; CDR3 DNA: TGTGCCAGCAGGGACCAAAATTCCTACGAGCAGTACTTC
V gene: TRBV5-4; D gene: NA; clone size: few; J gene: TRBJ2-4; CDR3 protein: CASSSLRDLAPEQYF; CDR3 DNA: TGTGCCAGCAGCTCCCTCCGGGATCTCGCCCCAGAGCAGTACTTC
V gene: TRBV5-4; D gene: NA; clone size: NA; J gene: TRBJ2-4; CDR3 protein: CASSRVGNLAKNIQYF; CDR3 DNA: TGTGCCAGCAGCCGTGTAGGGAATCTAGCCAAAAACATTCAGTACTTC
V gene: TRBV12-3/TRBV12-4; D gene: NA; clone size: many; J gene: TRBJ2-5; CDR3 protein: CASSLFGPQETQYF; CDR3 DNA: TGTGCCAGCAGTTTGTTTGGGCCCCAAGAGACCCAGTACTTC
V gene: TRBV12-3/TRBV12-4; D gene: NA; clone size: NA; J gene: TRBJ1-2; CDR3 protein: CASRPEHRDPYGYTF; CDR3 DNA: TGTGCCAGCAGGCCAGAGCACCGCGATCCCTATGGCTACACCTTC
V gene: TRBV5-1; D gene: NA; clone size: few; J gene: TRBJ1-1; CDR3 protein: CASSWARQASEAFF; CDR3 DNA: TGCGCCAGCAGCTGGGCTAGACAGGCGTCTGAAGCTTTCTTT
V gene: TRBV6-6; D gene: NA; clone size: NA; J gene: TRBJ2-7; CDR3 protein: CATGISSYEQYF; CDR3 DNA: TGTGCGACCGGGATCAGCTCCTACGAGCAGTACTTC
V gene: TRBV7-9; D gene: NA; clone size: NA; J gene: TRBJ1-5; CDR3 protein: CASSLAGWGGNQPQHF; CDR3 DNA: TGTGCCAGCAGCTTAGCCGGCTGGGGGGGGAATCAGCCCCAGCATTTT
V gene: TRBV29-1; D gene: NA; clone size: NA; J gene: TRBJ2-3; CDR3 protein: CSVVAQTSTDTQYF; CDR3 DNA: TGCAGCGTTGTGGCACAAACCAGCACAGATACGCAGTATTTT
V gene: TRBV4-2; D gene: NA; clone size: NA; J gene: TRBJ2-3; CDR3 protein: CASSPEGAGTSTDTQYF; CDR3 DNA: TGTGCCAGCAGCCCTGAAGGGGCGGGGACTAGCACAGATACGCAGTATTTT
V gene: TRBV7-2; D gene: TRBD2; clone size: NA; J gene: TRBJ2-3; CDR3 protein: CASSFQRGNTDTQYF; CDR3 DNA: TGTGCCAGCAGCTTCCAGCGGGGAAACACAGATACGCAGTATTTT
V gene: TRBV5-1; D gene: TRBD2; clone size: few; J gene: TRBJ2-1; CDR3 protein: CASSLSGGSDNEQFF; CDR3 DNA: TGCGCCAGCAGCTTGAGCGGGGGGAGTGACAATGAGCAGTTCTTC
V gene: TRBV3-1; D gene: NA; clone size: few; J gene: TRBJ1-2; CDR3 protein: CASSQEGSSGYTF; CDR3 DNA: TGTGCCAGCAGCCAAGAAGGTTCTAGTGGCTACACCTTC
V gene: TRBV5-1; D gene: TRBD1; clone size: NA; J gene: TRBJ2-7; CDR3 protein: CASSTDRGHEQYF; CDR3 DNA: TGCGCCAGCAGCACGGACAGGGGGCACGAGCAGTACTTC
V gene: TRBV3-1; D gene: NA; clone size: NA; J gene: TRBJ2-1; CDR3 protein: CASSARDSLDEQFF; CDR3 DNA: TGTGCCAGCAGCGCCCGGGACTCCCTAGATGAGCAGTTCTTC
V gene: TRBV7-2; D gene: TRBD1; clone size: NA; J gene: TRBJ1-6; CDR3 protein: CASSLTGGADSPLHF; CDR3 DNA: TGTGCCAGCAGCTTAACAGGGGGCGCTGATTCACCCCTCCACTTT
V gene: TRBV3-1; D gene: NA; clone size: few; J gene: TRBJ2-7; CDR3 protein: CASSQDWGSYEQYF; CDR3 DNA: TGTGCCAGCAGCCAAGATTGGGGTAGCTACGAGCAGTACTTC
V gene: TRBV11-2; D gene: TRBD2; clone size: NA; J gene: TRBJ2-7; CDR3 protein: CASSLGTTSGGLYEQYF; CDR3 DNA: TGTGCCAGCAGCTTAGGAACGACTAGCGGGGGACTGTACGAGCAGTACTTC
V gene: TRBV11-1; D gene: NA; clone size: NA; J gene: TRBJ2-7; CDR3 protein: CASSLLDVYEQYF; CDR3 DNA: TGTGCCAGCAGCTTATTAGACGTCTACGAGCAGTACTTC
V gene: TRBV12-3/TRBV12-4; D gene: NA; clone size: few; J gene: TRBJ1-6; CDR3 protein: CASVGSSYNSPLHF; CDR3 DNA: TGTGCCAGCGTGGGTAGCTCCTATAATTCACCCCTCCACTTT
V gene: TRBV6-5; D gene: NA; clone size: NA; J gene: TRBJ1-4; CDR3 protein: CASRNGPGSEKLFF; CDR3 DNA: TGTGCCAGCAGAAATGGACCTGGGAGTGAAAAACTGTTTTTT
V gene: TRBV6-2/TRBV6-3; D gene: TRBD1; clone size: NA; J gene: TRBJ2-3; CDR3 protein: CASTDGTGAPTDTQYF; CDR3 DNA: TGTGCCAGCACCGACGGGACAGGGGCTCCCACAGATACGCAGTATTTT
V gene: TRBV12-3/TRBV12-4; D gene: NA; clone size: few; J gene: TRBJ1-1; CDR3 protein: CASTETTGPWDEAFF; CDR3 DNA: TGTGCCAGCACCGAAACCACAGGTCCATGGGATGAAGCTTTCTTT
V gene: TRBV4-3; D gene: TRBD2; clone size: NA; J gene: TRBJ2-5; CDR3 protein: CASSRLAGATQYF; CDR3 DNA: TGCGCCAGCAGCCGACTAGCGGGGGCGACCCAGTACTTC
V gene: TRBV7-9; D gene: TRBD1; clone size: NA; J gene: TRBJ1-4; CDR3 protein: CASSPDRGLEKLFF; CDR3 DNA: TGTGCCAGCAGTCCCGACAGGGGACTTGAAAAACTGTTTTTT
V gene: TRBV4-3; D gene: TRBD2; clone size: NA; J gene: TRBJ2-1; CDR3 protein: CASSQVGLASYNEQFF; CDR3 DNA: TGCGCCAGCAGCCAAGTGGGACTAGCTTCCTACAATGAGCAGTTCTTC
V gene: TRBV4-2; D gene: NA; clone size: NA; J gene: TRBJ1-1; CDR3 protein: CASSQEIRVNTEAFF; CDR3 DNA: TGTGCCAGCAGCCAAGAAATTCGGGTGAACACTGAAGCTTTCTTT
V gene: TRBV4-3; D gene: NA; clone size: NA; J gene: TRBJ2-5; CDR3 protein: CASSHRGRQETQYF; CDR3 DNA: TGCGCCAGCAGCCATAGAGGTCGTCAAGAGACCCAGTACTTC
V gene: TRBV9; D gene: NA; clone size: many; J gene: TRBJ2-7; CDR3 protein: CASSVGVSYEQYF; CDR3 DNA: TGTGCCAGCAGCGTAGGGGTCAGCTACGAGCAGTACTTC
V gene: TRBV29-1; D gene: NA; clone size: NA; J gene: TRBJ1-1; CDR3 protein: CSVPRGTEAFF; CDR3 DNA: TGCAGCGTTCCCAGGGGAACTGAAGCTTTCTTT
V gene: TRBV7-2; D gene: TRBD1; clone size: NA; J gene: TRBJ2-5; CDR3 protein: CASSLGQGEQETQYF; CDR3 DNA: TGTGCCAGCAGCTTAGGACAGGGGGAGCAAGAGACCCAGTACTTC
V gene: TRBV20-1; D gene: TRBD2; clone size: NA; J gene: TRBJ2-5; CDR3 protein: CSAIPLGLAGGTQYF; CDR3 DNA: TGCAGTGCTATCCCCCTGGGACTAGCTGGGGGGACCCAGTACTTC
V gene: TRBV12-3/TRBV12-4; D gene: NA; clone size: NA; J gene: TRBJ2-3; CDR3 protein: CASSLVHTQYF; CDR3 DNA: TGTGCCAGCAGTTTAGTGCATACGCAGTATTTT
V gene: TRBV9; D gene: TRBD2; clone size: NA; J gene: TRBJ2-1; CDR3 protein: CASSETSGGRWDNEQFF; CDR3 DNA: TGTGCCAGCAGTGAGACTAGCGGGGGCCGATGGGACAATGAGCAGTTCTTC
V gene: TRBV4-3; D gene: TRBD2; clone size: NA; J gene: TRBJ2-3; CDR3 protein: CASSQASSGGGDTQNF; CDR3 DNA: TGCGCCAGCAGCCAAGCGTCTAGCGGGGGAGGGGATACGCAGAATTTT
V gene: TRBV7-2; D gene: TRBD1; clone size: NA; J gene: TRBJ2-7; CDR3 protein: CASGRRWDSSDYEQYF; CDR3 DNA: TGTGCCAGCGGCAGAAGATGGGACAGCAGCGATTACGAGCAGTACTTC
V gene: TRBV16; D gene: TRBD1; clone size: NA; J gene: TRBJ2-1; CDR3 protein: CASSQSRGQGAYEQFF; CDR3 DNA: TGTGCCAGCAGCCAATCTAGGGGACAGGGGGCTTATGAGCAGTTCTTC
V gene: TRBV9; D gene: NA; clone size: few; J gene: TRBJ2-7; CDR3 protein: CASSVADSFYEQYF; CDR3 DNA: TGTGCCAGCAGCGTAGCGGACAGTTTCTACGAGCAGTACTTC
V gene: TRBV29-1; D gene: NA; clone size: NA; J gene: TRBJ2-1; CDR3 protein: CSAPLWDEQFF; CDR3 DNA: TGCAGCGCGCCTCTCTGGGATGAGCAGTTCTTC
V gene: TRBV20-1; D gene: NA; clone size: NA; J gene: TRBJ1-6; CDR3 protein: CSALDSPLHF; CDR3 DNA: TGCAGTGCTTTAGATTCACCCCTCCACTTT